The source of this TCR beta chain is a study of siplizumab effects on memory and regulatory T cells. Findings and caveats of the study: Memory cells seemed less diverse than naive T cells, which seemed major alloresponse contributors. Assignment of a naive or memory phenotype failed for roughly 80-96% of the proliferating CD4+ or CD8+ clones.

As for this clone: Its specificity is not known.

TCRdb's copy holds only in-frame clones and misses some; the assay was immunoSEQ multiplex PCR. This table holds thousands of clones, around 57% found once. Germline assignment: CDR1 SGHTS and CDR2 YDEGEE. V lost 5 bases and J 4 bases, leaving 16 bases between the germline ends. This CDR3 is 14 amino acids long. Coculturing at 37°C lasted around six days for the mixed lymphocyte reaction cells. The sample comprised CFSE-low (dividing) CD8+ T cells sorted from an allogeneic mixed lymphocyte reaction. V and J are TRBV5-8 and TRBJ2-7; D is possibly TRBD1 (6 bases). This clonotype originated in a human donor in good health; the cells came from an allogeneic mixed lymphocyte reaction. Some clones in this sample may be carry-over from other donors' samples. The CDR3 protein is CASSRDRYSYEQYF. CDR3 DNA: TGTGCCAGCAGTCGCGACAGGTACTCTTACGAGCAGTACTTC.